These 5 T cell receptor beta chains share one sample of origin, sequenced in a study of technical replicates of blood from several donors. The table came from immunoSEQ multiplex PCR; TCRdb's copy has only in-frame clones and leaves some out. The profile shows about 80,000 clones, approximately 86% of them singletons. Sequenced sample: PBMCs. The receptors shown here come from a human donor in good health. Some clones in this sample may be carry-over from other donors' samples.

The CDR3 protein is CASSEALGRGRGETQYF. The CDR3 bases are TGTGCCAGCAGTGAAGCGCTCGGGAGGGGGCGTGGAGAGACCCAGTACTTC. The chain has TRBV6-1 and TRBJ2-5, with a weak D call TRBD2 (8 bases). CDR3 length: 17 amino acids. Per the germline V gene, CDR1 is MNHNS and CDR2 is SASEGT. Deletions cut 0 bases from V and 4 bases from J, with 18 bases between.

In its sample, this clone was seen once. This chain connects TRBV7-2 to TRBJ1-1, with 9 bases aligning to TRBD1. CDR3 size: 14 residues. Germline V gene lookup returns CDR1 SGHTA and CDR2 FQGNSA. Germline trimming cut 5 bases from V and 5 bases from J; bases unmatched to any gene: 6. The CDR3 nucleotides read TGTGCCAGCAGCGTACGACAGGGGGGGACTGAAGCTTTCTTT. Amino acids: CASSVRQGGTEAFF.

V is TRBV6-5 and J is TRBJ1-2, with 9 bases aligning to TRBD1. V was pared by 6 bases and J by 2 bases, with 4 bases of the junction left unmatched. The CDR3 totals 14 residues. Germline V lookup: CDR1 MNHEY, CDR2 SVGAGI. This chain's CDR3 is CASRNRGLNYGYTF. In nucleotides, the CDR3 is TGTGCCAGCAGAAACAGGGGGCTCAACTATGGCTACACCTTC.

The chain couples TRBV27 to TRBJ2-3; 11 bases fit TRBD1. The V and J ends lost 0 bases and 5 bases, in that order; junction bases with no gene match: 1. Germline V CDR1 and CDR2: MNHEY, SMNVEV (reference sequence). The CDR3 spans 15 residues. CDR3 DNA: TGTGCCAGCAGTTTATCGGGGACAGGGGGAGATACGCAGTATTTT. Protein sequence: CASSLSGTGGDTQYF.

V and J are TRBV2 and TRBJ1-5, with 10 bases fitting TRBD1. The CDR3 is 17 amino acids. CDR1 and CDR2 (germline): SNHLY, FYNNEI. V dropped 5 bases and J dropped 1; count of bases not matched to a gene: 8. The CDR3 region has the DNA TGTGCCAGCAGTCTTGACAGGGGGCTCTTGAGCAATCAGCCCCAGCATTTT. It yields the protein CASSLDRGLLSNQPQHF.